Given below is one TCR beta chain in context. Germline V gene lookup returns CDR1 SNHLY and CDR2 FYNNEI. After removal of 8 bases from V and 3 bases from J, the junction contained 0 bases not matched to a gene. This CDR3 comprises 11 residues. This entry is derived from a study of cytomegalovirus exposure and HLA in healthy donors. TCRdb's table, derived via immunoSEQ multiplex PCR, lists solely in-frame clones and lacks some. The sample carries roughly 100,000 clones, about 86% recorded once. The rearrangement links TRBV2 to TRBJ2-5; 7 bases map to TRBD2. This receptor was taken from a woman under 30 in good health and CMV-seropositive. Sequencing was carried out using PBMCs. This chain's CDR3 is CASGREETQYF. For the CDR3, the DNA is TGTGCCAGCGGGAGGGAAGAGACCCAGTACTTC.